The clone carrying this T cell receptor (beta chain) has only one observation. Its antigen remains unknown. Primers for the PCR totalled 60 Vbeta and 13 Jbeta. Repertoires were generated with immunoSEQ multiplex PCR, while TCRdb's copy carries only in-frame clones and drops some. The sample carries about 200,000 clones, around 78% recorded once. The data stem from a study of cytomegalovirus exposure and HLA in healthy donors. The wider study: In a previous analysis, more than 90 million unique TCR beta sequences were found from 170 million or so T cells. The study, taken as a whole, reports: Apart from CMV serostatus, no immune exposure information was available. Rarity characterized most TCR sequences, yet some public TCRs appeared in many donors.

The germline CDR1 and CDR2 sequences are SGDLS and YYNGEE. CDR3 length: 15 residues. Losses at the gene ends were 0 bases for V and 6 bases for J; bases not matched to a gene: 4. Specimen: PBMCs. The clonotype was recovered from a man aged 30-40 years in good health and CMV-seronegative. This chain links TRBV9 with TRBJ2-3; 10 positions match TRBD2. The DNA of the CDR3 is TGTGCCAGCAGCGTAGTTCTAGCGGGAGTGGATACGCAGTATTTT. Translated, it gives CASSVVLAGVDTQYF.